A selection of T cell receptor beta chains follows, all from one sample in a study of T cell changes during pregnancy in multiple sclerosis. Here immunoSEQ multiplex PCR was the method, and the copy in TCRdb shows in-frame clones only, minus some. The table records about 73,000 clones, approximately 92% of them present only once. This specimen consisted of peripheral blood, obtained in the third trimester of pregnancy. Every receptor here comes from a female donor in good health, enrolled as a control in a pregnancy study. Both conserved end residues are part of each CDR3. D genes are given only for firm matches. Rows give clone size only sometimes, using once, few, many, or a class for an expanded clone.

-	-	TRBJ1-2	TRBV2	TGTGCCAGCAGGGCGGGACGCTCCCCCACTGGCTACACCTTC	CASRAGRSPTGYTF
TRBD2	-	TRBJ2-3	TRBV5-1	TGCGCCAGCAGCTTGGGGTCTAGCGGGAAGCCCACAGATACGCAGTATTTT	CASSLGSSGKPTDTQYF
TRBD2	-	TRBJ2-3	TRBV11-2	TGTGCCAGCAGCTTTTATCCTAGCGGGGGGGCTGTAGTAGATACGCAGTATTTT	CASSFYPSGGAVVDTQYF
TRBD1	once	TRBJ1-4	TRBV2	TGTGCCAGCAGGACAGGGGCACTTGAAAAACTGTTTTTT	CASRTGALEKLFF
TRBD2	-	TRBJ2-2	TRBV28	TGTGCCAGCAGTTTACGGGGGGGGGCCGACACCGGGGAGCTGTTTTTT	CASSLRGGADTGELFF
-	-	TRBJ2-2	TRBV7-2	TGTGCCAGCAGCTCCAGGGGGCGGGAGGGCCGGATCGGGGAGCTGTTTTTT	CASSSRGREGRIGELFF
-	-	TRBJ1-4	TRBV7-8	TGTGCCAGCAGCGAGGGGGCAACTAATGAAAAACTGTTTTTT	CASSEGATNEKLFF
-	-	TRBJ2-1	TRBV7-2	TGTGCCAGCAGGGGAGGTGAGCGCCGCAGGGAGCAGTTCTTC	CASRGGERRREQFF
TRBD1	-	TRBJ2-1	TRBV10-3	TGTGCCATCAGTGATACAGGGGGCGGGGATGAGCAGTTCTTC	CAISDTGGGDEQFF
TRBD2	-	TRBJ2-3	TRBV7-2	TGTGCCAGCAGCGCTAGCGGAGGGATCTCAGATACGCAGTATTTT	CASSASGGISDTQYF
-	-	TRBJ2-7	TRBV5-4	TGTGCCAGCAGCTTACAGATAAGGACAGCCCCAACCTACGAGCAGTACTTC	CASSLQIRTAPTYEQYF
-	-	TRBJ1-2	TRBV19	TGTGCCAGTAGTATCGACTTTAACTATGGCTACACCTTC	CASSIDFNYGYTF
-	-	TRBJ2-1	TRBV27	TGTGCCAGCAGTTCCCCCGTAGGAGGTTCCGAGCAGTTCTTC	CASSSPVGGSEQFF
TRBD2	-	TRBJ2-7	TRBV5-8	TGTGCCAGCAGCTTGGTAGGGAGGGGCTACGAGCAGTACTTC	CASSLVGRGYEQYF
-	-	TRBJ1-1	TRBV19	TGTGCCAGTAGTATCCAACAGGGTCGCACTGAAGCTTTCTTT	CASSIQQGRTEAFF
TRBD2	-	TRBJ2-2	TRBV19	TGTGCCAGTAGTGCTCCCGGGACTAGCGGTTGGGGGGAGCTGTTTTTT	CASSAPGTSGWGELFF
-	-	TRBJ2-7	TRBV29-1	TGCAGCGTTGCGGACCAATCGGCAGGGGGGAGAGAAGAGCAGTACTTC	CSVADQSAGGREEQYF
TRBD1	medium-sized	TRBJ1-5	TRBV30	TGTGCCTGGAGTGTTCTACCGGGACAGACAAATCAGCCCCAGCATTTT	CAWSVLPGQTNQPQHF
-	-	TRBJ1-1	TRBV29-1	TGCAGCGTTGAAGCCCACCTAGGAGGAGCTTTCTTT	CSVEAHLGGAFF
-	-	TRBJ2-1	TRBV11-2	TGTGCCAGCAGCATCTTACGGACTGTTAATGAGCAGTTCTTC	CASSILRTVNEQFF
TRBD1	-	TRBJ1-2	TRBV7-2	TGTGCCAGCAGCTTAGTATGGGGACAGGAAGCCTATGGCTACACCTTC	CASSLVWGQEAYGYTF
TRBD1	few	TRBJ1-2	TRBV5-1	TGCGCCAGCAGCCCCGGACAGGGGAGGTATGGCTACACCTTC	CASSPGQGRYGYTF
TRBD1	-	TRBJ2-7	TRBV18	TGTGCCAGCTCCGGGACAGGGGGCTCCTACGAGCAGTACTTC	CASSGTGGSYEQYF
TRBD2	-	TRBJ2-7	TRBV16	TGTGCCAGCAGCCAAGGAATAGCGGGCTCCTACGAGCAGTACTTC	CASSQGIAGSYEQYF
-	few	TRBJ1-1	TRBV14	TGTGCCAGCAGACTGGGGGGTTCCACTGAAGCTTTCTTT	CASRLGGSTEAFF
-	-	TRBJ1-1	TRBV5-1	TGCGCCAGCAGCTTGGACACACAGGGCTGGGACACTGAAGCTTTCTTT	CASSLDTQGWDTEAFF
-	-	TRBJ2-7	TRBV27	TGTGCCAGCAGTTTATCGTGGCGACAGCTATCCTACGAGCAGTACTTC	CASSLSWRQLSYEQYF
TRBD2	-	TRBJ2-1	TRBV10-1	TGCGCCAGCAGCCATACTAGCGGGGGCTCCTACAATGAGCAGTTCTTC	CASSHTSGGSYNEQFF
-	-	TRBJ2-1	TRBV19	TGTGCCAGTAGTATAAGGGGGAGTTGGGACAATGAGCAGTTCTTC	CASSIRGSWDNEQFF
TRBD1	-	TRBJ2-6	TRBV19	TGTGCCAGTAGTATGGGGACAGGGGGCGCTGGGGCCAACGTCCTGACTTTC	CASSMGTGGAGANVLTF
-	-	TRBJ1-2	TRBV11-1	TGTGCCAGCAGCTTAGGACATTCTGGCTACACCTTC	CASSLGHSGYTF
TRBD2	few	TRBJ2-1	TRBV7-8	TGTGCCAGCAGCTCGGGACTAGGGGGCAATGAGCAGTTCTTC	CASSSGLGGNEQFF
-	-	TRBJ2-3	TRBV19	TGTGCCAGTAGTATTCGGACAGACACAGATACGCAGTATTTT	CASSIRTDTDTQYF
-	-	TRBJ2-7	TRBV5-1	TGCGCCAGCAGCTTGACAGGGTCCTACGAGCAGTACTTC	CASSLTGSYEQYF
TRBD1	-	TRBJ2-7	TRBV28	TGTGCCAGCAGTGGCAGGGGGCTAGCCTACGAGCAGTACTTC	CASSGRGLAYEQYF
-	-	TRBJ2-1	TRBV29-1	TGCAGCGTTAGACGCCTGGGAGATGAGCAGTTCTTC	CSVRRLGDEQFF
-	-	TRBJ2-7	TRBV27	TGTGCCAGCAGTTTATCGGCAGGAGGGAGCTACGAGCAGTACTTC	CASSLSAGGSYEQYF
-	-	TRBJ2-3	TRBV6-1	TGTGCCAGCAGTGAACAGTCTCCCAGGGTGGTCGCAGATACGCAGTATTTT	CASSEQSPRVVADTQYF